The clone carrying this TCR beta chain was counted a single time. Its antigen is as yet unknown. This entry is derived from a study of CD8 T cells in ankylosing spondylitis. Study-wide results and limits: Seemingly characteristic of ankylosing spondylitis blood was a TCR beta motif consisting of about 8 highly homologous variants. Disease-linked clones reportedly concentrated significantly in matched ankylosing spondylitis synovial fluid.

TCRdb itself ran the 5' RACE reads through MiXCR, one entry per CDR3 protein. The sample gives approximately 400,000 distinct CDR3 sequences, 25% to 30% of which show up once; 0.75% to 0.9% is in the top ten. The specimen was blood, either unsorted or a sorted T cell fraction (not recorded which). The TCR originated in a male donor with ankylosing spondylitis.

This CDR3 is CASSSYGVDSYNEQFF. CDR3 DNA: TGTGCCAGCAGTTCATACGGGGTAGACTCCTACAATGAGCAGTTCTTC. This rearrangement joins TRBV12-3 or TRBV12-4 to TRBJ2-1, with D maybe TRBD2 (5 bases). The V gene lost 4 bases and the J gene lost 0 bases, with 13 bases spanning the gap. This CDR3 contains 16 residues.